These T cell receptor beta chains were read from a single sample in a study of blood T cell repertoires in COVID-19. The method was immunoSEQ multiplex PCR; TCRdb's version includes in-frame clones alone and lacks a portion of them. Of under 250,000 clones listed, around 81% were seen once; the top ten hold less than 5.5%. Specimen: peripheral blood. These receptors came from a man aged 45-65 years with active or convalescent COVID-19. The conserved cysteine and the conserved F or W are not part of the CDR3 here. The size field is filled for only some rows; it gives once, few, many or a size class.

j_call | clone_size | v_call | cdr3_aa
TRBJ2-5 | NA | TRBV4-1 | ASSQGRAGGWETQY
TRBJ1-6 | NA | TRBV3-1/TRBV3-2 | ASSQGTTYNSPLH
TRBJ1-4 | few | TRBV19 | ASSIDGAGVREKLF
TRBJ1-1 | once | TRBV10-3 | ATRGHLDTEAF
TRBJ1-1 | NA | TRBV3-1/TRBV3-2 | ASSQDRGSTEAF
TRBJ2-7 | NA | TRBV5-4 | ASSLSGAWTYEQY
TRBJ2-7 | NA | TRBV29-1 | SVVGGVSYEQY
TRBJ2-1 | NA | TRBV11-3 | ASSLGRVHEQF
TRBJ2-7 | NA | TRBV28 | ASSFNPSSYEQY
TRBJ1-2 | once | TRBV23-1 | ASITGNGYT
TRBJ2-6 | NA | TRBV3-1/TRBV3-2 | ASSQFGAGANVLT
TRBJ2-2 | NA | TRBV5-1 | ASSVAGTGGRAGELF